This entry concerns a single T cell receptor (beta chain). Its antigen remains unknown. The entry originates in a study of cytomegalovirus exposure and HLA in healthy donors. For the study at large: Approximately 83 million unique TCRs from HLA-typed donors were held in an early data release.

PCR primers comprised 60 Vbeta and 13 Jbeta primers. This table comes from immunoSEQ multiplex PCR, and its TCRdb copy is limited to in-frame clones, with some not included. The sample includes 150,000 to 200,000 clones, 70% to 85% of them seen just once. The donors comprised healthy bone marrow donors. General study points: There were reportedly fewer N-insertions in an Asian-associated ancestry cluster than the approximately 670-donor mean, in a later analysis.

Sequenced material: PBMCs. The TCR was taken from a woman aged 40 to 50 in good health and CMV-seronegative.

The CDR3 nucleotides are TGTGCCAGCAGTTACTCGGCAGGGTCTGGCACTGAAGCTTTCTTT. Translation: CASSYSAGSGTEAFF. V usage is TRBV6-6 and J usage is TRBJ1-1, with D possibly being TRBD1 (5 bases). V was trimmed by 0 bases and J by 4 bases, leaving 12 bases between them. The CDR3 is 15 residues long. Germline V gene lookup returns CDR1 MNHNY and CDR2 SVGAGI (reference sequence).